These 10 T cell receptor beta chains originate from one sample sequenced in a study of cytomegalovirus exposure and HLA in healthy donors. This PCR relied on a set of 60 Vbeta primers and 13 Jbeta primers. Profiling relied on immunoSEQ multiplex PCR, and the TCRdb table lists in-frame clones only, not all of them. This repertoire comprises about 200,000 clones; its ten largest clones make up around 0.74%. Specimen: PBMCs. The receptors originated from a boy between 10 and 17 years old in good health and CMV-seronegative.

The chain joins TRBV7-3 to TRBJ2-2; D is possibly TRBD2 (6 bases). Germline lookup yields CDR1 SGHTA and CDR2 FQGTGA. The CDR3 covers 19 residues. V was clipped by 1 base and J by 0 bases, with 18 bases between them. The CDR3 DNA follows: TGTGCCAGCAGCTTAATGGGACCTTGGGGGACTGCGAACACCGGGGAGCTGTTTTTT. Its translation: CASSLMGPWGTANTGELFF. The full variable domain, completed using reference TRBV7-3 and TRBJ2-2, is GAGVSQTPSNKVTEKGKYVELRCDPISGHTALYWYRQSLGQGPEFLIYFQGTGAADDSGLPNDRFFAVRPEGSVSTLKIQRTERGDSAVYLCASSLMGPWGTANTGELFFGEGSRLTVL.

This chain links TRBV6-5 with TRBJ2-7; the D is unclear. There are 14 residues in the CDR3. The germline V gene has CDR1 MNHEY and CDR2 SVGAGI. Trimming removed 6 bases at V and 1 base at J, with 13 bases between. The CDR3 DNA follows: TGTGCCAGCAGCTACGGCACCCTGTCCTACGAGCAGTACTTC. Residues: CASSYGTLSYEQYF.

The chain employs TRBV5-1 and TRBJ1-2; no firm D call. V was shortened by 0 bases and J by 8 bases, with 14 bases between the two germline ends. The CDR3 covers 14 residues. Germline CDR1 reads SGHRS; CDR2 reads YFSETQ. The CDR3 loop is CASSLGMTTLGYTF. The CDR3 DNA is TGCGCCAGCAGCTTGGGGATGACAACCCTCGGCTACACCTTC. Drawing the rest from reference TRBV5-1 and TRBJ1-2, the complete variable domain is KAGVTQTPRYLIKTRGQQVTLSCSPISGHRSVSWYQQTPGQGLQFLFEYFSETQRNKGNFPGRFSGRQFSNSRSEMNVSTLELGDSALYLCASSLGMTTLGYTFGSGTRLTVV.

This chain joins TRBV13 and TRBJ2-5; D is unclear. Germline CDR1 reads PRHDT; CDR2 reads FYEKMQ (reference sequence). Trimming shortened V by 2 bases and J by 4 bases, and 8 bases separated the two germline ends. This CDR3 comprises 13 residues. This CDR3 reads CASSLKQLETQYF. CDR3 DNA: TGTGCCAGCAGCTTAAAACAGTTAGAGACCCAGTACTTC.

The chain's CDR3 is CASSERTGGQNYGYTF. Written as DNA, the CDR3 is TGTGCCAGCAGCGAACGGACAGGGGGACAGAACTATGGCTACACCTTC. V gene TRBV7-9 combines with J gene TRBJ1-2; 10 nucleotides line up with TRBD1. This CDR3 comprises 16 residues. The ends lost 5 bases at V and 2 bases at J; junction bases unmatched: 8. Germline CDR1 is SEHNR and CDR2 is FQNEAQ (reference sequence).

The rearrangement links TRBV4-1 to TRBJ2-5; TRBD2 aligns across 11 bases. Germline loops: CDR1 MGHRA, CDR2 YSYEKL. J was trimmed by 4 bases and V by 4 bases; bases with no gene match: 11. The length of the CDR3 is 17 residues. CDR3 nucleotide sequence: TGCGCCAGCAGCCTTAGCGGGGGGGCCTGGTCCGTAGAGACCCAGTACTTC. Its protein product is CASSLSGGAWSVETQYF.

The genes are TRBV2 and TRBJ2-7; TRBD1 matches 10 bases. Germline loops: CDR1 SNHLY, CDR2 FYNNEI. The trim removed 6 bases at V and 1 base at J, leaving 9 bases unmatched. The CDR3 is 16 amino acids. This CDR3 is CASRTVRDRGSYEQYF. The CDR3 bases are TGTGCCAGCAGAACAGTCCGGGACAGGGGATCCTACGAGCAGTACTTC.

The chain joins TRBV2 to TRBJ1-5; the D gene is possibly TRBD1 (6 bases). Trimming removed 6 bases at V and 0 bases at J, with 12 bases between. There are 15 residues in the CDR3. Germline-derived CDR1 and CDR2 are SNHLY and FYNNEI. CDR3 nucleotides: TGTGCCAGCAGCGGTACAGGGAATAGCAATCAGCCCCAGCATTTT. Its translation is CASSGTGNSNQPQHF.

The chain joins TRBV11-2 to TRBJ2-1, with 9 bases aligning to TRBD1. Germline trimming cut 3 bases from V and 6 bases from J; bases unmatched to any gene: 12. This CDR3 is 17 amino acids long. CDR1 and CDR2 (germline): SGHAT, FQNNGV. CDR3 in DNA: TGTGCCAGCAGCTTCCGACCGGTGGGACAGGGTGGCAATGAGCAGTTCTTC. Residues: CASSFRPVGQGGNEQFF.

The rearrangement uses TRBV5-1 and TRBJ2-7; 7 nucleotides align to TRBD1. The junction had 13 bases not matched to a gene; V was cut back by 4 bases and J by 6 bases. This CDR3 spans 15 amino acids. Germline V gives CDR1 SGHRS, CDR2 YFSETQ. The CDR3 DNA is TGCGCCAGCAGCCCCCTGGGACAGCCGAGGGGCGAGCAGTACTTC. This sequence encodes CASSPLGQPRGEQYF.